The rows below give T cell receptor beta chains drawn from one sample of a study of blood T cells in healthy people across ages. TCRdb processed the 5' RACE reads anew with MiXCR; each CDR3 protein has one entry. The table has around 1.1 million distinct CDR3 sequences, roughly two fifths seen once. The sample consisted of blood. Receptor source: a man between 18 and 29 years old in good health. The CDR3 runs from the conserved cysteine through the conserved F or W. The D gene is left open where the match is weak. Size values are once, few and many counts, or a class for expanded clones, and some rows have none.

TGTGCCAGCAGTGAACAAGTTCTTCAAAATTCACCCCTCCACTTT,CASSEQVLQNSPLHF,TRBJ1-6,NA,NA,TRBV2
TGCGCCAGCAACTGGGGGGGGCTCTACAATGAGCAGTTCTTC,CASNWGGLYNEQFF,TRBJ2-1,few,NA,TRBV5-1
TGCAGCGACCTTACTAGCGTTAATACAGATACGCAGTATTTT,CSDLTSVNTDTQYF,TRBJ2-3,few,TRBD2,TRBV29-1
TGTGCCGGCAGTCAGGCGGGGAAAAAAAGCGGCTACACCTTC,CAGSQAGKKSGYTF,TRBJ1-2,NA,NA,TRBV25-1
TGTGCCAGCAGTGTAGAGTTGGAGGGAGATACGCAGTATTTT,CASSVELEGDTQYF,TRBJ2-3,NA,NA,TRBV27
TGTGCCAGCAGCTTATCTCTCCGGGGACAGCAGTTCTTC,CASSLSLRGQQFF,TRBJ2-1,NA,NA,TRBV7-2
TGCGCCAGCAGCCAAGATGGGAGGACTAGCGTAGACAATGAGCAGTTCTTC,CASSQDGRTSVDNEQFF,TRBJ2-1,few,TRBD2,TRBV4-3
TGTGCCAGCAGCCCTATCACAGGGCGCGGCAATGAGCAGTTCTTC,CASSPITGRGNEQFF,TRBJ2-1,few,NA,TRBV9
TGTGCCAGCAGTGAAGAGGGGACAGGCTCCTACGAGCAGTACTTC,CASSEEGTGSYEQYF,TRBJ2-7,few,TRBD1,TRBV6-1
TGTGCCACCCTAGCTCGGACCGGGGAGCTGTTTTTT,CATLARTGELFF,TRBJ2-2,few,NA,TRBV2
TGCAGTCCTATTGAACACCTTGCGGGAGCTTTCTTT,CSPIEHLAGAFF,TRBJ1-1,NA,NA,TRBV20-1
TGCAGCGCCGGAAGGGACGATGAGCAGTTCTTC,CSAGRDDEQFF,TRBJ2-1,many,NA,TRBV29-1
TGTGCCACCCGCCTGGGGGCAACTAATGAAAAACTGTTTTTT,CATRLGATNEKLFF,TRBJ1-4,NA,NA,TRBV10-3
TGTGCCAGCAGTAGGGGGACATGGAAGAACACTGAGGCTTTCTTT,CASSRGTWKNTEAFF,TRBJ1-1,NA,NA,TRBV6-5
TGTGCCAGCAGTTTTAGTCCCGGCGGGGGGCACAATGAGCAGTACTTC,CASSFSPGGGHNEQYF,TRBJ2-7,NA,TRBD2,TRBV28
TGTGCCAGCAGCTACGACAGGGGAGCAGCTTTCTTT,CASSYDRGAAFF,TRBJ1-1,NA,TRBD1,TRBV5-4
TGCAGTGCTAGACTTGACAGGAGTCAGCCCCAGCATTTT,CSARLDRSQPQHF,TRBJ1-5,NA,NA,TRBV20-1
TGTGCCAGCAGCCAGATCGCAAGGGCCCAAGAGACCCAGTACTTC,CASSQIARAQETQYF,TRBJ2-5,few,NA,TRBV4-2
TGTGCCAGCAGCCGAGGGGGTGCAGCTAGCACAGATACGCAGTATTTT,CASSRGGAASTDTQYF,TRBJ2-3,NA,NA,TRBV7-6
TGCGCCAGCAGACCCCAGGGGTCAGGCTACTATGAGCAGTACTTC,CASRPQGSGYYEQYF,TRBJ2-5,few,NA,TRBV5-1
TGTGTCAGCAGCCAAGATGCGAGGCACAATGAGCAGTTCTTC,CVSSQDARHNEQFF,TRBJ2-1,NA,NA,TRBV14
TGTGCCAGCAGCTTACCTATGGGGACTTCTTACGGTACGCAGTATTTT,CASSLPMGTSYGTQYF,TRBJ2-3,few,NA,TRBV7-2
TGTGCCAGCAGTTATGGCATATCCTACAATGAGCAGTTCTTC,CASSYGISYNEQFF,TRBJ2-1,NA,NA,TRBV6-2/TRBV6-3
TGTGCCAGCAGGGCACCGTGGGTTGACACTGAAGCTTTCTTT,CASRAPWVDTEAFF,TRBJ1-1,NA,NA,TRBV6-2/TRBV6-3
TGTGCCATCAGCATAGGGACAGGGTCGAATCCCAACACTGAAGCTATCTTT,CAISIGTGSNPNTEAIF,TRBJ1-1,NA,TRBD1,TRBV10-3
TGTGCCAGCAGCGTAGACCCAGGGAACTCCTACGAGCAGTACTTC,CASSVDPGNSYEQYF,TRBJ2-7,NA,NA,TRBV9
TGTGCCAGCAGCGTATCTAGATCCTACGATGAGCAGTTCTTC,CASSVSRSYDEQFF,TRBJ2-1,NA,NA,TRBV9
TGTGCCAGCAGCTTAGATTTCAGGACCGGGGAGCTGTTTTTT,CASSLDFRTGELFF,TRBJ2-2,few,NA,TRBV7-3
TGCGCCAGCAGCTTGGGTCCACCTAACTATGGCTACACCTTC,CASSLGPPNYGYTF,TRBJ1-2,NA,NA,TRBV5-1
TGTGCCAGCAGCCCGACAGTCCCGGAGCCTAACTATGGCTACACCTTC,CASSPTVPEPNYGYTF,TRBJ1-2,NA,NA,TRBV27
TGTGCCAGCAGTTACTCGGGGCAGGGGCCGTATTTT,CASSYSGQGPYF,TRBJ2-3,NA,NA,TRBV6-6
TGCGCCAGCAGCCAAACCGAGACTAGGAGGGAATACGAGCAGTACTTC,CASSQTETRREYEQYF,TRBJ2-7,NA,NA,TRBV4-1
TGTGCCACCAGCAGAGGACAAAACACCGGGGAGCTGTTTTTT,CATSRGQNTGELFF,TRBJ2-2,NA,NA,TRBV15
TGTGCCAGCAGCCAAGAGATGGGACAGGCAAGCTATGGCTACACCTTC,CASSQEMGQASYGYTF,TRBJ1-2,NA,TRBD1,TRBV4-2
TGTGCTAGTGGTGCCTGGAACTCCTACGAGCAGTACTTC,CASGAWNSYEQYF,TRBJ2-7,NA,NA,TRBV12-5
TGTGCCAGCAGTGAAGCAGGGACCCCTAATGAAAAACTGTTTTTT,CASSEAGTPNEKLFF,TRBJ1-4,NA,NA,TRBV25-1
TGTGCCAGCAGTAGGGGACTAGAAGGGACCCAGTACTTC,CASSRGLEGTQYF,TRBJ2-5,NA,TRBD2,TRBV28
TGCGCCAGCAGATGGTACAGGGGTAAGGGTAACACTGAAGCTTTCTTT,CASRWYRGKGNTEAFF,TRBJ1-1,few,TRBD1,TRBV5-1
TGTGCCAGCGGGGGGGTGATGACTTGGGGCACTGAAGCTTTCTTT,CASGGVMTWGTEAFF,TRBJ1-1,few,NA,TRBV27
TGCGCCAGCAGCCAAGGGTCAGTGCAAAACTATGGCTACACCTTC,CASSQGSVQNYGYTF,TRBJ1-2,NA,NA,TRBV4-1
TGTGCCAGCAGCCCCAGGGGGCAGAATGAGCAGTTCTTC,CASSPRGQNEQFF,TRBJ2-1,few,TRBD1,TRBV7-2
TGTGCCAGCAGTTTACGCAGGGGACTGGATACTGAAGCTTTCTTT,CASSLRRGLDTEAFF,TRBJ1-1,NA,NA,TRBV27
TGTGCCAGCAGTCCCCAGGCCCCCTCTGGCTACACCTTC,CASSPQAPSGYTF,TRBJ1-2,few,NA,TRBV2
TGTGCCAGCAGCTTAGGAGCGGGGGGATCAGATACGCAGTATTTT,CASSLGAGGSDTQYF,TRBJ2-3,many,TRBD2,TRBV11-2
TGTGCCAGCAGCTTGGTTTCCGGAAGGCTAGGTCCCACAGATACGCAGTATTTT,CASSLVSGRLGPTDTQYF,TRBJ2-3,few,NA,TRBV5-5
TGCAGTGCTAGTGGAGGGACAGAGAGAGATGAGCAGTTCTTC,CSASGGTERDEQFF,TRBJ2-1,many,NA,TRBV20-1
TGTGCCAGCAGTTTCATCGGCCCCAATGAGCAGTTCTTC,CASSFIGPNEQFF,TRBJ2-1,few,NA,TRBV6-2/TRBV6-3
TGTGCCAGCAGCTTAGTACAGGGCCTCTCCTACGAGCAGTACTTC,CASSLVQGLSYEQYF,TRBJ2-7,many,NA,TRBV7-2
TGTGCCAGCAGTTTTTCCAGGGGTCAGACCCACTACGAGCAGTACTTC,CASSFSRGQTHYEQYF,TRBJ2-7,NA,NA,TRBV27